This T cell receptor (beta chain) was obtained from a study of cytomegalovirus exposure and HLA in healthy donors (TCRdb year 2017). Regarding the study in general: An earlier analysis of fewer than 750 of the donors reported approximately 260 Gb of sequence data and 100 million to 120 million unique TCR beta sequences obtained from about 180 million T cells. Roughly 300 gigabases of sequencing data and tens of millions of unique TCR sequences were included in an early release covering several hundred HLA-typed donors. Of the roughly 400 genotyped donors, roughly 80% fell in the genetic ancestry cluster associated with self-reported Caucasian donors. The study was designed to test whether signatures of past pathogen exposure could be identified by cataloging public T cell receptors. The study used immunosequencing to profile the T cell repertoires of approximately 690 subjects and linked those repertoires to cytomegalovirus serostatus. Along with the approximately 600-subject first cohort, a separate validation cohort of around 110 different subjects was used. To predict cytomegalovirus infection status, the study brought together high-throughput TCR immunosequencing, statistical association of individual TCRs with disease status, and machine learning. A later analysis re-examined previously published TCR beta repertoires from more than 600 donors and added high-resolution HLA genotyping to investigate patterns of TCR occurrence. In the later analysis, no new phenotypic data were used to find candidate immune exposures; instead, reliance was placed on TCR beta sequences and their occurrence across donors. In an earlier analysis of more than 550 of the donors, high-throughput TCR beta sequencing was used to judge whether each TCR beta V gene segment behaved as functional or pseudogenic. Donor age, sex, ethnicity and CMV serostatus were collected together with the repertoire data. A later genetic analysis used genome-wide SNP genotypes for about 60% of the 666 donors, treating that subset as a discovery cohort. Every discovery cohort repertoire had been produced on one sequencing platform. Both class I and class II loci were covered by HLA typing, at four-digit resolution. Typing coverage differed by locus: A, B, C, DRB1 and DQB1 were typed in about 629-630 donors, DQA1 in about 500, DPA1 in approximately 600, and DPB1 in 450 to 480. Roughly five DR-DQ haplotypes were treated as single units for association and clustering because of strong linkage in the cohort. On average, 235,054 unique TCR beta nucleotide sequences were sequenced per donor among roughly 430 genotyped donors of the cohort, with roughly 18% of those sequences being non-productive. What the research found in general, with its limitations: Because HLA typing was unavailable for some donors at each locus, only the typed subset was used in association tests. A further reported finding was that TCR beta sequences accurately predicted the HLA-A and HLA-B alleles for most subjects in the first cohort. Immune exposure information for the cohort was limited to CMV serostatus. A later genetic analysis associated a missense DCLRE1C variant with V-gene and J-gene trimming of TCR beta chains, and an independent cohort replicated the association. A few of the identified cytomegalovirus-associated TCR beta chains were confirmed in vitro to be specific for cytomegalovirus antigens. In the study, approximately 160 TCR beta chains were listed as associated with cytomegalovirus. According to a later analysis, TCR association rates differed among HLA loci, with DRB1 alleles showing the most associated TCRs and HLA-C alleles showing the fewest. When HLA alleles, especially DR and DQ, strongly co-occurred, TCR associations were difficult to assign to individual alleles. Cytomegalovirus status was reported to be diagnosed by the classifier with high specificity and sensitivity in both the original and validation cohorts. Linkage disequilibrium might explain the correlated functional status among segregating V segments, but an unknown experimental factor could not be ruled out. According to a later analysis, most CMV-associated TCR beta chains appeared to be HLA-restricted, and the HLA associations seemed to be driven largely by CMV exposure. Presence/absence analyses assumed roughly uniform sequencing depth across donors, an assumption that may not hold. The sequencing pipeline was judged likely to have produced a cluster of highly shared sequence variants as a technical artifact. The cohort was sequenced for TCR beta chains only, and without alpha or paired-chain data the features that could be detected were limited. According to the authors, the approach could potentially be generalized to other disease states and immunological phenotypes. Roughly 15 rarely observed V segments, including chromosome 9 orphons, were excluded from the earlier analysis of about 600 of the donors because counts were too low. Some IMGT-functional V segments, including TRBV6-2 and TRBV6-3, could not be distinguished by the 87-base-pair reads and were therefore excluded. In a later analysis, some 18,000 TCR beta sequences were associated with specific HLA alleles at a false discovery rate of 0.05. A later analysis reported that several top co-occurrence clusters appeared linked to parvovirus B19, influenza, CMV and Epstein-Barr virus. Most TCR sequences were observed very rarely across donors, whereas some public TCRs were present in many individuals. A later analysis found that HLA-associated TCR beta chains were more clonally expanded and had lower generation probabilities than equally common non-associated chains. An earlier analysis of 587 of the donors showed that most TCR beta V segments appeared in productive rearrangements either about 87% or about 30% of the time, which broadly matched IMGT annotations. A later genetic analysis reported fewer N-insertions in productive TCRs among donors in an Asian-associated ancestry cluster than the roughly 620-donor mean.

Library prep was done by the immunoSEQ multiplex PCR assay. For the multiplex PCR, a mixture combining 60 forward primers for TCR Vbeta segments and 13 reverse primers for TCR Jbeta segments was used. The CDR3 region of rearranged TCR beta genes was amplified from genomic DNA by a multiplex PCR assay. On the Illumina HiSeq System, the amplified TCR beta libraries were sequenced as 87-base-pair reads. For the original study's pipeline: In a later analysis, roughly 80 million unique TCR beta chains were counted across the 500 to 700 repertoires, and roughly 9.9 million of these chains were shared by at least two donors. Raw reads were error-corrected and collapsed into unique sequences with a nearest-neighbor algorithm that merged closely related sequences to remove PCR and sequencing errors. Alignment of CDR3 sequences to IMGT reference sequences was used to assign V, D and J gene segments. For a sequence to be retained, a match of at least six nucleotides was required to both a V gene segment and a J gene segment. Rearrangements were called productive when the CDR3 lacked stop codons and stayed in frame with V and J; all others were non-productive. Following IMGT convention, CDR3 was defined as the stretch from the second conserved V-encoded cysteine up to the conserved J-encoded phenylalanine. The earlier analysis of about 590 of the donors excluded sequences that lacked an unambiguous match to a single V gene segment. In an earlier analysis of 587 of the donors, V segments were called functional above 56.7% productive rearrangements and were called segregating when the between-donor standard deviation exceeded 5%. A statistical classification framework was built for diagnosing cytomegalovirus status from the catalog of TCR beta chain sequences. In a later analysis, TCR nucleotide sequences were compared against IMGT/GENE-DB human TR gene sequences so that V and J genes could be assigned. Using the TCRdist pipeline, a later analysis assigned CDR3 sequences along with most-parsimonious VDJ recombination scenarios. In a later analysis, every TCR beta chain was defined by the combination of its CDR3 amino acid sequence and its V-gene family, and reads without a unique V-gene family were dropped. In a later analysis, around 650 highly shared, low-generation-probability nucleotide sequences were removed to address suspected cross-contamination and a sequencing artifact. For each public chain, a later analysis derived a clonal expansion index from normalized ranks of inferred template counts within each repertoire. Generation probabilities in a later analysis came from a VDJ recombination model fitted to out-of-frame rearrangements, and those results were checked against IGoR. A later analysis scored TCR-TCR, TCR-HLA and TCR-CMV co-occurrence with hypergeometric tests, applying a repertoire-size bias correction to TCR pairs. In a later analysis, false discovery rates were estimated by permuting HLA or CMV assignments 20 times. In a later analysis, co-occurring TCRs were grouped using DBSCAN, with TCRdist sequence similarity added in when clustering inside HLA-allele-positive subsets. For co-occurrence clustering, repertoires with fewer than 30,000 or more than 120,000 public chains were excluded, along with 4 to 6 repertoires with anomalous nucleotide sharing. TCRdb provides this immuneACCESS table in a form limited to in-frame rearrangements. Some clones are lacking; in checked studies, under half of them reflect an unresolved V gene, and why the rest are absent is not known. From that table come the V and J calls and clone size; the DNA was used to work out D and trimming. The sample records 100,000 or so clones, about 80% of which are singletons. Clones ranked in the top ten supply about 7.9% of the sample.

The cohort was made up of 666 healthy bone marrow donors. All cohort members were sampled while nominally healthy, although unrecorded immune exposures were likely present. The donor was CMV seronegative and belonged to the group of 352 seronegative cohort members. A peripheral blood sample was provided by each donor, and peripheral blood mononuclear cells were used for TCR beta sequencing. The Qiagen DNeasy Blood Extraction Kit was used to extract genomic DNA from the blood cell samples. Points on this clone: No antigen is known for it. No qualities accompany the bases; no much larger clone lies one base away.

V loses 1 base at its end and J loses 5 bases; junction bases beyond the gene matches: 9. For CDR1 and CDR2, the germline V gene lists SGHDT and YYEEEE. The CDR3, from cysteine to phenylalanine, totals 16 residues. Only the CDR3 DNA is retained, 48 bases long and in frame from the first base. The sequence links TRBV5-6 to TRBJ2-7, and TRBD2 matches 10 of the central bases. The sequenced material came from PBMCs. This receptor was taken from a man between 25 and 39 years old in good health and CMV-seronegative. CDR3 sequence: CASSLLGLAGGNEQYF. In nucleotides, the sequence is TGTGCCAGCAGCTTGCTGGGATTAGCGGGAGGTAACGAGCAGTACTTC.